The 8 T cell receptor beta chains in this list originate from one sample, sequenced in a study of CD8+ T cells in alopecia areata. As the sequencing template, cDNA was produced by extracting RNA and reverse transcribing it. TCRdb keeps only in-frame clones here, not all; method: immunoSEQ multiplex PCR. The sample records about 120,000 clones, roughly two fifths being singletons. Sequencing was performed on CD4+ T cells sorted from blood. These receptors all come from a human donor with alopecia areata.

This clone has just a few counts. This chain joins TRBV28 and TRBJ2-3; 8 nucleotides align to TRBD2. V lost 4 bases, J lost 9 bases, and 12 bases stayed unmatched. From germline, CDR1 is MDHEN and CDR2 SYDVKM. This CDR3 region has 15 residues. The CDR3, as DNA: TGTGCCAGCAGTTCGCAGGAGAGCGGGAGTAGGACGCAGTATTTT. This encodes CASSSQESGSRTQYF.

The chain employs TRBV4-3 and TRBJ2-7; D gene uncertain. The CDR3 has 15 amino acids. CDR1 is LGHNA, CDR2 YSLEER, per germline. Trimming removed 0 bases from V and 3 bases from J, with 12 bases in between. The CDR3, as DNA: TGCGCCAGCAGCCAAGATACCCAGGCTCTCTACGAGCAGTACTTC. This sequence encodes CASSQDTQALYEQYF.

The chain carries TRBV19 and TRBJ2-6; D is ambiguous. V lost 5 bases and J lost 0, with 8 bases in between. Looked up from germline, CDR1 is LNHDA and CDR2 is SQIVND (reference sequence). This CDR3 has 15 amino acids. This CDR3 reads CASSSSSSGANVLTF. The CDR3 DNA sequence: TGTGCCAGTAGTTCCAGTAGCTCTGGGGCCAACGTCCTGACTTTC.

The sample holds a few counts of this clone. This chain joins TRBV5-1 and TRBJ2-7, with D perhaps TRBD1 (6 bases). Looked up from germline, CDR1 is SGHRS and CDR2 is YFSETQ. The CDR3 contains 12 residues. Trimming shortened V by 5 bases and J by 0 bases, and 6 bases separated the two germline ends. The CDR3 protein is CASRDSSYEQYF. The CDR3 region has the DNA TGCGCCAGCAGGGACAGCTCCTACGAGCAGTACTTC.

On this clone: The identical CDR3 is also encoded by other nucleotide sequences in the sample. J is TRBJ2-3 and V is TRBV27; D is unclear. This CDR3 has 13 residues. Germline CDR1 MNHEY, CDR2 SMNVEV (reference sequence). Trimming shortened V by 3 bases and J by 2 bases, and 6 bases separated the two germline ends. The CDR3 DNA is TGTGCCAGCAGTTTGGGCGACACAGATACGCAGTATTTT. Its translation: CASSLGDTDTQYF.

The chain couples TRBV7-9 to TRBJ2-7; 11 bases are a match to TRBD1. The germline V gene encodes CDR1 SEHNR and CDR2 FQNEAQ (reference sequence). The CDR3 runs 16 residues. The J segment lost 2 bases and the V segment lost 4 bases, leaving 7 bases of the junction unmatched. The CDR3 DNA is TGTGCCAGCAGCTCTCCTCGGGACAGGGGGGCCTACGAGCAGTACTTC. It yields the protein CASSSPRDRGAYEQYF.

About this clone: The same CDR3 can be traced to other DNA sequences in this sample. This chain connects TRBV30 to TRBJ1-1, with no clear D. Germline assignment: CDR1 GTSNPN and CDR2 SVGIG (reference sequence). V lost 2 bases to trimming and J lost 3 bases, with 4 bases between them. This CDR3 comprises 11 residues. CDR3 DNA sequence: TGTGCCTGGAGTAGGGACACTGAAGCTTTCTTT. The encoded protein is CAWSRDTEAFF.

The sample holds a few counts of this clone. V usage is TRBV29-1 and J usage is TRBJ2-7; tentative D call: TRBD1 (7 bases). Trimming removed 4 bases at V and 5 bases at J, with 12 bases between. Germline-derived CDR1 and CDR2 are SQVTM and ANQGSEA. The CDR3 totals 12 residues. In nucleotides, the CDR3 is TGCAGCGTTGGGGCAGGGGGGCACGAGCAGTACTTC. Translating gives CSVGAGGHEQYF.